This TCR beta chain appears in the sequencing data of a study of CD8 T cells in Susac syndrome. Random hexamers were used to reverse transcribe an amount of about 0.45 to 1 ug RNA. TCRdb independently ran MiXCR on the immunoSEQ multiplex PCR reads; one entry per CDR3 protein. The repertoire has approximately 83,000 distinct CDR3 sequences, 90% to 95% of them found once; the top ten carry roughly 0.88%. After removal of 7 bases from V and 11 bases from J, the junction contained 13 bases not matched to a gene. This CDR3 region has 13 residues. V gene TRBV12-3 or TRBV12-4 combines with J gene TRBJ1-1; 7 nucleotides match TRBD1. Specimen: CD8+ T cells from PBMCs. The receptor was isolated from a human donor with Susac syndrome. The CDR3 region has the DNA TGTGCCAGCACCACGGGGACAGTCGGCCCGGCTTTCTTT. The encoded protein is CASTTGTVGPAFF.